One sample yielded the 10 T cell receptor beta chains listed below, sequenced in a study of blood T cell repertoires in COVID-19. The protocol was immunoSEQ multiplex PCR, while the TCRdb copy is restricted to in-frame clones and leaves out a portion. Of 300,000 or so clones in the sample, roughly 91% were seen once. Sequencing used peripheral blood. These receptor sequences come from a middle-aged man with active or convalescent COVID-19.

The chain has TRBV5-6 and TRBJ2-7, with 10 bases aligning to TRBD2. Germline assignment: CDR1 SGHDT and CDR2 YYEEEE. The CDR3 spans 16 residues. Trimming cost V 4 bases and J 7 bases; bases outside gene matches: 14. The CDR3: CASSPAGLATAGEQYF. The DNA for the CDR3 is TGTGCCAGCAGCCCCGCGGGACTAGCGACCGCTGGGGAGCAGTACTTC.

The genes are TRBV5-6 and TRBJ1-5; TRBD1 is a possible D gene (6 bases). This CDR3 has 17 residues. The germline CDR1 and CDR2 sequences are SGHDT and YYEEEE. Trimming shortened V by 0 bases and J by 2 bases, and 15 bases separated the two germline ends. The CDR3 is CASSLGTEAFGNQPQHF. The CDR3 coding sequence is TGTGCCAGCAGCTTGGGGACAGAAGCATTCGGCAATCAGCCCCAGCATTTT.

This rearrangement joins TRBV7-8 to TRBJ2-7, with D possibly being TRBD1 (6 bases). V lost 3 bases and J lost 1, with 10 bases in between. This CDR3 is 14 amino acids long. Per the germline V gene, CDR1 is SGHVS and CDR2 is FQNEAQ. The DNA of the CDR3 is TGTGCCAGCAGCTTCCAGGGGAGTTCCTACGAGCAGTACTTC. This sequence encodes CASSFQGSSYEQYF.

This clone was detected only once. The chain joins TRBV19 to TRBJ1-2, with D tentatively TRBD1 (6 bases). The CDR3 extends over 14 amino acids. Germline V gene sequence: CDR1 LNHDA, CDR2 SQIVND (reference sequence). V lost 7 bases and J 8 bases, leaving 20 bases between the germline ends. This CDR3 reads CASKTLRQDDGYTF. In DNA, the CDR3 is TGTGCCAGTAAAACCCTCCGACAGGATGACGGCTACACCTTC.

This clone was found once. The chain carries TRBV5-1 and TRBJ2-1, with 10 bases fitting TRBD2. The CDR3 runs to 19 residues. Trimming cost V 4 bases and J 8 bases; bases outside gene matches: 21. The germline V gene encodes CDR1 SGHRS and CDR2 YFSETQ. CDR3 DNA: TGCGCCAGCAGCCCCCGGCCCCGAGGACTAGCGGCTAAGGGGGATGAGCAGTTCTTC. Translated: CASSPRPRGLAAKGDEQFF.

The CDR3 bases are TGTGCCAGCAGCTACAGCGGGGTAGCAACTAATGAAAAACTGTTTTTT. Translation gives CASSYSGVATNEKLFF. The rearrangement joins TRBV3-1 (or the pseudogene TRBV3-2) to TRBJ1-4; D gene unclear. V gave up 5 bases and J gave up 0 bases, with 13 bases separating them. The CDR3 contains 16 residues. The V gene's germline CDR1 is LGHDT and CDR2 YNNKEL (reference sequence).

V is TRBV11-3 and J is TRBJ1-1; TRBD1 is a possible D gene (5 bases). CDR3 size: 14 residues. Trimming pared 1 base from V and 3 bases from J, leaving 9 bases between. Germline V gene sequence: CDR1 SGHNT, CDR2 YENEEA. The CDR3 loop reads CASSLGQGYTEAFF. In DNA, the CDR3 is TGTGCCAGCAGCTTAGGCCAGGGTTACACTGAAGCTTTCTTT. Looking up the rest from reference TRBV11-3 and TRBJ1-1 gives the full variable domain: EAGVVQSPRYKIIEKKQPVAFWCNPISGHNTLYWYLQNLGQGPELLIRYENEEAVDDSQLPKDRFSAERLKGVDSTLKIQPAELGDSAVYLCASSLGQGYTEAFFGQGTRLTVV.

This chain connects TRBV7-3 to TRBJ2-3; a possible D gene is TRBD1 (5 bases). Deletions cut 2 bases from V and 2 bases from J, with 8 bases between. Germline CDR1 SGHTA, CDR2 FQGTGA. The CDR3 runs to 14 residues. The CDR3 is CASSLDRHTDTQYF. CDR3 nucleotides: TGTGCCAGCAGCTTAGACAGACACACAGATACGCAGTATTTT.

The CDR3 nucleotides read TGTGCCAGCTCACCCATGATGGGACAGGGAGCTAACTATGGCTACACCTTC. Translating gives CASSPMMGQGANYGYTF. The genes are TRBV18 and TRBJ1-2; 9 nucleotides align to TRBD1. V trimming: 3 bases; J trimming: 0 bases; junction bases outside the gene matches: 8. CDR3 length: 17 residues. Germline CDR1 reads KGHSH; CDR2 reads LQKENI.

The rearrangement uses TRBV5-1 and TRBJ2-6, with D possibly being TRBD1 (5 bases). CDR3 length: 15 residues. Germline CDR1 is SGHRS and CDR2 is YFSETQ. V lost 8 bases and J lost 0, with 12 bases in between. CDR3 sequence: CASAQGSSGANVLTF. The CDR3 DNA reads as TGCGCCAGTGCCCAGGGTAGCTCTGGGGCCAACGTCCTGACTTTC.